This is a list of T cell receptor beta chains from one sample in a study of blood T cells in healthy people across ages. In TCRdb, the 5' RACE reads were re-called with MiXCR into one record per CDR3 protein. Among roughly 700,000 distinct CDR3 sequences listed, roughly 30% were seen once. Sample: blood. These receptors were taken from a woman of 80 years or more in good health. Both conserved end residues are part of each CDR3. A D gene is named only where the DNA matches it firmly. Clone size is stated in some rows and not others, as once, few, many or a class when expanded.

TGCAGCGTTGCCTACAGGGGTGGGGAGACCCAGTACTTC	CSVAYRGGETQYF	TRBV29-1	TRBJ2-5	many	TRBD1
TGTGCCAGCAGCACGTATGATACGCAGTATTTT	CASSTYDTQYF	TRBV7-2	TRBJ2-3	.	.
TGTGCCAGCAGTGGTGCAACCTACGAGCAGTACTTC	CASSGATYEQYF	TRBV6-2/TRBV6-3	TRBJ2-7	many	.
TGTGCCAGCAGCTTCTCGGACGAAGCTTTCTTT	CASSFSDEAFF	TRBV7-9	TRBJ1-1	.	.
TGTGCCAGCAGCGGAAGACAGGGCCAGACCCAGTACTTC	CASSGRQGQTQYF	TRBV7-7	TRBJ2-5	many	TRBD1
TGTGCCAGCAGCACCCACAGGGATGGCTACACCTTC	CASSTHRDGYTF	TRBV3-1	TRBJ1-2	few	.
TGTACCAGCAGCCCCCCTGTGGGCACAGGCTGGGGTGAAGCTTTCTTT	CTSSPPVGTGWGEAFF	TRBV6-5	TRBJ1-1	once	.
TGTGCCAGCAGCGTAGACCGGGGGGGCCGAGGAGATACGCAGTATTTT	CASSVDRGGRGDTQYF	TRBV9	TRBJ2-3	few	TRBD2
TGTGCCAGCAGTGAAAGTGGAGTAGCTACGGACATTCAGTACTTC	CASSESGVATDIQYF	TRBV2	TRBJ2-4	.	.
TGTGCCAGCAGTTACGGGACAGTCACCGGGGAGCTGTTTTTT	CASSYGTVTGELFF	TRBV6-5	TRBJ2-2	few	TRBD1
TGTGCCAGCAGCTTGATCTCCCGGGAAGCTTTCTTT	CASSLISREAFF	TRBV5-6	TRBJ1-1	many	.
TGTGCCAGCAGCTCATCCAGCGGGGTGACCACAGATACGCAGTATTTT	CASSSSSGVTTDTQYF	TRBV3-1	TRBJ2-3	many	TRBD2
TGCAGTGCTACGAGGGAGGTCCAGAGCACAGATACGCAGTATTTT	CSATREVQSTDTQYF	TRBV20-1	TRBJ2-3	many	.
TGTGCCAGCTCACCCCGACAGGGACTAGAGGAAAAACTGTTTTTT	CASSPRQGLEEKLFF	TRBV18	TRBJ1-4	few	TRBD1
TGTGCCAGCAGCTTAGAGGGATCGGGGGGAGCATTCGAGCAGTTCTTC	CASSLEGSGGAFEQFF	TRBV11-2	TRBJ2-1	many	TRBD2
TGTGCCAGCAACCCTAGCGGGGGGTCCTACAATGAGCAGTTCTTC	CASNPSGGSYNEQFF	TRBV6-5	TRBJ2-1	many	TRBD2
TGCAGTGCAGACGACAGGAATGCTCGGCAGTACTTC	CSADDRNARQYF	TRBV20-1	TRBJ2-5	.	.
TGTGCCTGGAGCCGCGGAAAGGGTCAGCCCCAGCATTTT	CAWSRGKGQPQHF	TRBV30	TRBJ1-5	.	.
TGTGCCAGCAGTTCATCTGGGGTTGAAAAACTGTTTTTT	CASSSSGVEKLFF	TRBV12-3/TRBV12-4	TRBJ1-4	few	.
TGCGCCAGCAGCTTGGGACAGGGGACTCACTACACCTTC	CASSLGQGTHYTF	TRBV5-1	TRBJ1-2	few	TRBD1
TGTGCTAGCAGCTTAGCGAAGGGGACTGAAGCTTTCTTT	CASSLAKGTEAFF	TRBV7-7	TRBJ1-1	few	.
TGTGCCAGCAGCAGGCCGGACAGGGGAGACGGGGAGCTGTTTTTT	CASSRPDRGDGELFF	TRBV13	TRBJ2-2	few	TRBD1
TGTGCCACCAGCACGTCCGGGACAGGGGAGAACGAGCAGTACTTC	CATSTSGTGENEQYF	TRBV15	TRBJ2-7	many	TRBD1
TGTGCCAGCAGCTTACAGGGGAACCTCGGGGATACGCAGTATTTT	CASSLQGNLGDTQYF	TRBV7-2	TRBJ2-3	medium-sized	.
TGCGCCAGCAGCTTGGAGCCTAGCTACAATGAGCAGTTCTTC	CASSLEPSYNEQFF	TRBV5-1	TRBJ2-1	many	.
TGTGCCAGCAGTGAAGCGCTTCGTGGGGATGAGTACTTC	CASSEALRGDEYF	TRBV6-1	TRBJ2-7	many	.
TGTGCCAGCAGTACGACGAGTACAGGGTTTGGCTACACCTTC	CASSTTSTGFGYTF	TRBV2	TRBJ1-2	.	.
TGCGGTGCTAGAGACCAGCGGGGAAGGGAAGAGACCCAGTACTTC	CGARDQRGREETQYF	TRBV20-1	TRBJ2-5	.	TRBD2